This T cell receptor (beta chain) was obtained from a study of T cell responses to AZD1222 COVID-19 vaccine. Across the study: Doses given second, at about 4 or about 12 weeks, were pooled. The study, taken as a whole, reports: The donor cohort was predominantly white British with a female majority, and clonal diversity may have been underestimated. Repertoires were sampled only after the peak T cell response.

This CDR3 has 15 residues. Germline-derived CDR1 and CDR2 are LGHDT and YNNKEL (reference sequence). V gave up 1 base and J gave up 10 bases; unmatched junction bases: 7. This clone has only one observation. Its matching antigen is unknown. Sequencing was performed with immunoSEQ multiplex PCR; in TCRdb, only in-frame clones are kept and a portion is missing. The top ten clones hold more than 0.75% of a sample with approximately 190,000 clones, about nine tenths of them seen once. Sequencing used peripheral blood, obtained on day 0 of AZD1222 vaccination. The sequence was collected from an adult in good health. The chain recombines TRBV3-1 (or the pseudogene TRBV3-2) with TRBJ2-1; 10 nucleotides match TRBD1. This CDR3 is CASSQGGTGVGEQFF. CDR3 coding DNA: TGTGCCAGCAGCCAAGGAGGGACAGGGGTCGGAGAGCAGTTCTTC.